Presented here are 15 T cell receptor beta chains from one specimen sequenced in a study of blood T cell repertoires in COVID-19. Profiling relied on immunoSEQ multiplex PCR, and the TCRdb table lists in-frame clones only, not all of them. The sample lists 150,000 to 200,000 clones; around 87% were seen once. Input material: peripheral blood. Every receptor here comes from a man aged 60-69 years with COVID-19, enrolled during active disease.

CDR3 loop: CASSQRGLAGGILSADTQYF. In nucleotides, the CDR3 is TGCGCCAGCAGCCAACGCGGACTAGCGGGGGGGATCCTTAGTGCAGATACGCAGTATTTT. The chain uses TRBV4-1 and TRBJ2-3; 15 nucleotides line up with TRBD2. The CDR3 loop spans 20 amino acids. V shed 2 bases and J 4 bases; nucleotides not matched to a gene: 13. CDR1 is MGHRA and CDR2 is YSYEKL in the germline V gene.

The rearrangement joins TRBV28 to TRBJ1-1, with no clear D. V dropped 3 bases and J dropped 3 bases, with 8 bases sitting between them. CDR3 length equals 13 residues. Germline V gives CDR1 MDHEN, CDR2 SYDVKM. As DNA, the CDR3 is TGTGCCAGCAGTTTGAACGGGGACACTGAAGCTTTCTTT. It specifies CASSLNGDTEAFF.

The chain has TRBV6-2 or TRBV6-3 and TRBJ2-1; TRBD1 might be the D (5 bases). Trimming left V 6 bases short and J 6 bases short, with 21 bases between. Germline V gene sequence: CDR1 MNHEY, CDR2 SVGEGT. This CDR3 has 16 amino acids. This CDR3 is CASSTLGEWMSNEQFF. The CDR3 DNA reads as TGTGCCAGCAGCACCCTAGGGGAATGGATGTCCAATGAGCAGTTCTTC.

V gene TRBV7-9 combines with J gene TRBJ1-3, with 7 bases that match TRBD1. The V gene end was trimmed by 5 bases and the J gene end by 0 bases; junction bases not matched to a gene: 10. Looked up from germline, CDR1 is SEHNR and CDR2 is FQNEAQ (reference sequence). The CDR3 sequence is 17 residues long. Written as DNA, the CDR3 is TGTGCCAGCAGCCGGACAGGTCGAAGGGGCTCTGGAAACACCATATATTTT. Translating gives CASSRTGRRGSGNTIYF.

This chain joins TRBV19 and TRBJ1-1, with D possibly matching TRBD1 (5 bases). Germline CDR1 LNHDA, CDR2 SQIVND (reference sequence). CDR3 length equals 13 residues. The ends were cut back, 7 bases at V and 5 bases at J, with 14 bases in the middle. The CDR3 spells CASTTNGGTEAFF. DNA for the CDR3: TGTGCCAGTACCACAAACGGGGGGACTGAAGCTTTCTTT.

This clone was seen just once. This sequence joins TRBV27 and TRBJ2-2; 9 bases fit TRBD2. With 8 bases clipped from V and 5 bases from J, the junction kept 12 bases outside the gene matches. The CDR3 extends over 16 amino acids. From germline, CDR1 is MNHEY and CDR2 SMNVEV (reference sequence). CDR3 sequence (DNA): TGTGCCAGCCACTATGGGGCACTAGCGGGTACCGGGGAGCTGTTTTTT. Amino acid sequence: CASHYGALAGTGELFF.

V usage is TRBV12-3 or TRBV12-4 and J usage is TRBJ1-1, with D perhaps TRBD1 (6 bases). This CDR3 spans 13 amino acids. Trimming pared 6 bases from V and 1 base from J, leaving 9 bases between. The CDR3 region has the DNA TGTGCCAGCAGAGGACAGCAGAACACTGAAGCTTTCTTT. Residues: CASRGQQNTEAFF.

This chain connects TRBV11-3 to TRBJ1-2; a weak D match, TRBD1 (6 bases). The V gene lost 7 bases and the J gene lost 4 bases, with 13 bases spanning the gap. The CDR3 length is 13 residues. The germline gives CDR1 SGHNT, CDR2 YENEEA. CDR3 in amino acids: CASTPGDGYGYTF. For the CDR3, the DNA is TGTGCCAGCACCCCAGGGGACGGCTATGGCTACACCTTC.

This clone has just a few counts. This chain joins TRBV7-8 and TRBJ2-7; maybe TRBD1 (6 bases). CDR3 size: 13 residues. Germline loops: CDR1 SGHVS, CDR2 FQNEAQ. Trimming removed 4 bases at V and 2 bases at J, with 9 bases between. The CDR3 DNA reads as TGTGCCAGCAGCTCGAGGACAGCCTACGAGCAGTACTTC. Amino acid sequence: CASSSRTAYEQYF.

Written as DNA, the CDR3 is TGTGCCAGCAGTTACTCGGCCCGCATGAACACTGAAGCTTTCTTT. Translated: CASSYSARMNTEAFF. J is TRBJ1-1 and V is TRBV6-5; D is uncertain. V shed 0 bases and J shed 0 bases, with 8 bases lying between them. In germline, CDR1 is MNHEY, CDR2 SVGAGI. The CDR3 is made up of 15 amino acids.

This rearrangement joins TRBV7-6 to TRBJ1-3; 7 bases map to TRBD1. The CDR3 covers 16 residues. Germline V gene data show CDR1 as SGHVS and CDR2 as FNYEAQ. V trimming: 0 bases; J trimming: 0 bases; junction bases outside the gene matches: 2. CDR3 sequence: CASSLAGQSSGNTIYF. The CDR3 DNA is TGTGCCAGCAGCTTAGCGGGACAGAGCTCTGGAAACACCATATATTTT.

For this clone: This specimen includes other DNA sequences encoding the same CDR3. This chain joins TRBV3-1 (or the pseudogene TRBV3-2) and TRBJ1-2; D is unresolved. The V gene's germline CDR1 is LGHDT and CDR2 YNNKEL (reference sequence). The V end lost 2 bases, the J end lost 4 bases, and 8 bases lay between the germline ends. The length of the CDR3 is 13 residues. CDR3 residues: CASSQRGSYGYTF. DNA of the CDR3: TGTGCCAGCAGCCAAAGAGGCAGCTATGGCTACACCTTC.

CDR3 loop: CASSYTSGRGTGELFF. The DNA of the CDR3 is TGTGCCAGCAGCTATACTAGCGGGAGGGGGACCGGGGAGCTGTTTTTT. The rearrangement links TRBV7-2 to TRBJ2-2; TRBD2 matches 13 bases. Germline V gives CDR1 SGHTA, CDR2 FQGNSA. The V gene end was trimmed by 4 bases and the J gene end by 5 bases; junction bases not matched to a gene: 4. There are 16 residues in the CDR3. The complete variable domain, with remaining parts taken from reference TRBV7-2 and TRBJ2-2, reads GAGVSQSPSNKVTEKGKDVELRCDPISGHTALYWYRQSLGQGLEFLIYFQGNSAPDKSGLPSDRFSAERTGGSVSTLTIQRTQQEDSAVYLCASSYTSGRGTGELFFGEGSRLTVL.

V is TRBV25-1 and J is TRBJ2-7; 7 bases are a match to TRBD1. V dropped 3 bases and J dropped 4; count of bases not matched to a gene: 9. Germline V gene lookup returns CDR1 MGHDK and CDR2 SYGVNS. The CDR3 is 15 amino acids. This CDR3 reads CASSDSGTVRYEQYF. CDR3 nucleotides: TGTGCCAGCAGTGACTCCGGGACAGTGCGGTACGAGCAGTACTTC.

This clone appeared once. The genes are TRBV4-3 and TRBJ2-3; possibly TRBD2 for D (5 bases). Trimming removed 4 bases at V and 1 base at J, with 6 bases between. Germline CDR1 reads LGHNA; CDR2 reads YSLEER. CDR3 length equals 13 residues. The CDR3 here is CASSLSGTDTQYF. CDR3 in DNA: TGCGCCAGCAGCCTTAGCGGCACAGATACGCAGTATTTT.